This entry features one T cell receptor beta chain sequence. Its antigen is still unknown. In germline, CDR1 is SGDLS, CDR2 YYNGEE. V trimming: 2 bases; J trimming: 8 bases; junction bases outside the gene matches: 7. This CDR3 has 15 residues. This sample is drawn from a study of blood T cells in healthy people across ages. Study-wide background: In model experiments, template switching was able to capture about one barcoded beta molecule for every two T cells that were present. Findings and caveats of the study: Changes seen in expanded clonotypes were possibly confounded by donor CMV status left unknown. While age rose, TCR beta diversity per million T cells dropped in a roughly linear way. Those diversity estimates obtained from one million T cells were thought to be underestimates.

Primers used in a second PCR of about 6 to 12 cycles were a sample-barcoded 5' primer and a J-beta primer mix. TCRdb re-analysed the 5' RACE reads in MiXCR, keeping a single row per CDR3 protein. The data contain around 620,000 distinct CDR3 sequences, 27% of them singletons. The gene calls are TRBV9 and TRBJ2-1, with 10 bases that match TRBD2. The sequenced sample was blood. This clonotype was sampled from a woman aged 70 to 79 in good health. CDR3 sequence: CASSVYSGTSDEQFF. The CDR3 bases are TGTGCCAGCAGCGTTTACTCCGGGACTAGCGATGAGCAGTTCTTC.